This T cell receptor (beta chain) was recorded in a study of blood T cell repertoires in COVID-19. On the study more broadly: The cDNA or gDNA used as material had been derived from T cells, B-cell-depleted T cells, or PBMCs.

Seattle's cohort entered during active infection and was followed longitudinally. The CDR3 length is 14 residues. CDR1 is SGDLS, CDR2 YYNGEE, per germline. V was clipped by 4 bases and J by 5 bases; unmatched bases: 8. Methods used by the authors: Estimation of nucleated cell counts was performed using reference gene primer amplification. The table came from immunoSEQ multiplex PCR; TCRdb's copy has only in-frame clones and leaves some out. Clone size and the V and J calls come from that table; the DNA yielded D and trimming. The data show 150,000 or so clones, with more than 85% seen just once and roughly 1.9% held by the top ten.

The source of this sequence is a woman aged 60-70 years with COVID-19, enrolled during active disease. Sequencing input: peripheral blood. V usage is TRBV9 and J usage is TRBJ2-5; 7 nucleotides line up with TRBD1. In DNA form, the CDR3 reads TGTGCCAGCAGCCCTCTGACAGGGCACGAGACCCAGTACTTC. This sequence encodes CASSPLTGHETQYF.